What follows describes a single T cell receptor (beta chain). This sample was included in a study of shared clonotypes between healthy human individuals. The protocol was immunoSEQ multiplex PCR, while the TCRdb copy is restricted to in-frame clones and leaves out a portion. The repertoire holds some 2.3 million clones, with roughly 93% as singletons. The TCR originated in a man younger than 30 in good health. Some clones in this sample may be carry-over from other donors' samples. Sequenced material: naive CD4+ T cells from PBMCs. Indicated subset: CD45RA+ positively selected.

In DNA form, the CDR3 reads TGTGCCAGCAGCCAGGGACAGGGATTTGGCTACACCTTC. This translates into CASSQGQGFGYTF. The chain has TRBV14 and TRBJ1-2; 9 bases align to TRBD1. This CDR3 is 13 amino acids long. The V gene end was trimmed by 3 bases and the J gene end by 7 bases; junction bases not matched to a gene: 3. Germline lookup yields CDR1 SGHDN and CDR2 FVKESK.